The 14 T cell receptor beta chains given below trace back to one sample, sequenced in a study of technical replicates of blood from a handful of donors. The protocol was immunoSEQ multiplex PCR, while the TCRdb copy is restricted to in-frame clones and leaves out a portion. This sample has tens of thousands of clones; 96% occur once, and the top ten carry about 0.2%. Source material: T cells isolated from PBMCs. The receptors derive from a human donor in good health.

The chain combines TRBV19 with TRBJ2-7; 10 positions agree with TRBD1. This CDR3 is built from 16 residues. Germline-derived CDR1 and CDR2 are LNHDA and SQIVND (reference sequence). The V gene end was trimmed by 4 bases and the J gene end by 2 bases; junction bases not matched to a gene: 8. CDR3 bases: TGTGCCAGTAGTACCGGCTCCGGGACAGGGGCCTACGAGCAGTACTTC. This sequence encodes CASSTGSGTGAYEQYF.

In DNA, the CDR3 is TGCAGCGTTCGCACTAGGGACAGAACGGACTATGGCTACACCTTC. This gives the protein CSVRTRDRTDYGYTF. V is TRBV29-1 and J is TRBJ1-2; 7 nucleotides align to TRBD1. V lost 5 bases, J lost 3 bases, and 12 bases stayed unmatched. The CDR3 has 15 amino acids. Germline CDR1 is SQVTM and CDR2 is ANQGSEA.

The chain carries TRBV2 and TRBJ1-2; the match to TRBD1 covers 8 bases. Looked up from germline, CDR1 is SNHLY and CDR2 is FYNNEI. The CDR3 loop spans 13 amino acids. Germline trimming cut 8 bases from V and 8 bases from J; bases unmatched to any gene: 10. The CDR3 reads CASRTTGGLGYTF. The CDR3 coding sequence is TGTGCCAGCCGTACAACAGGGGGGCTAGGCTACACCTTC.

This chain connects TRBV5-6 to TRBJ2-5, with TRBD1 matching over 10 bases. The CDR3 is made up of 15 amino acids. V lost 4 bases to trimming and J lost 1 base; unmatched junction nucleotides: 4. Germline V gene data show CDR1 as SGHDT and CDR2 as YYEEEE. The CDR3 DNA reads as TGTGCCAGCAGCCCGGACAGGGGGATCCAAGAGACCCAGTACTTC. This gives the protein CASSPDRGIQETQYF.

J is TRBJ2-3 and V is TRBV4-1; possible D gene TRBD2, 6 bases. Trimming cost V 0 bases and J 1 base, with 8 bases left between them. Per germline, CDR1 MGHRA and CDR2 YSYEKL. The CDR3 has 15 residues. CDR3 sequence reads: CASSQEGGGTDTQYF. The CDR3 nucleotides read TGCGCCAGCAGCCAAGAGGGGGGTGGCACAGATACGCAGTATTTT.

J is TRBJ2-5 and V is TRBV6-1; D possibly corresponds to TRBD1 (6 bases). V lost 4 bases and J lost 5, with 14 bases in between. In germline, CDR1 is MNHNS, CDR2 SASEGT. The CDR3 contains 14 residues. The CDR3 DNA is TGTGCCAGCAGTGTCTGGGGGCGCCGGGAGACCCAGTACTTC. Its protein is CASSVWGRRETQYF.

V and J are TRBV5-1 and TRBJ1-1; tentative D call: TRBD1 (5 bases). The V and J ends lost 3 bases and 1 base respectively, with 13 bases between them. The germline V gene encodes CDR1 SGHRS and CDR2 YFSETQ. This CDR3 has 15 amino acids. CDR3 region: CASSSTQGSNTEAFF. In nucleotides, the CDR3 is TGCGCCAGCAGCTCGACGCAGGGTTCGAACACTGAAGCTTTCTTT.

CDR3 sequence reads: CASSVEGRENSPLHF. CDR3 sequence (DNA): TGTGCCAGCAGCGTAGAGGGCAGGGAAAATTCACCCCTCCACTTT. The chain employs TRBV9 and TRBJ1-6; the D gene is possibly TRBD1 (5 bases). CDR1 and CDR2 from the germline V gene are SGDLS and YYNGEE. The CDR3 runs 15 residues. Trimming stripped 0 bases from V and 7 bases from J, with 11 bases between. Full variable domain (rest looked up from reference TRBV9 and TRBJ1-6): DSGVTQTPKHLITATGQRVTLRCSPRSGDLSVYWYQQSLDQGLQFLIQYYNGEERAKGNILERFSAQQFPDLHSELNLSSLELGDSALYFCASSVEGRENSPLHFGNGTRLTVT.

The rearrangement links TRBV4-2 to TRBJ2-2; 8 nucleotides line up with TRBD2. The CDR3 consists of 17 residues. V shed 0 bases and J 3 bases; nucleotides not matched to a gene: 6. Germline loops: CDR1 LGHNA, CDR2 YNFKEQ. The CDR3: CASSQEGGRIYTGELFF. CDR3 coding DNA: TGTGCCAGCAGCCAAGAAGGCGGGAGGATTTACACCGGGGAGCTGTTTTTT.

The chain carries TRBV11-3 and TRBJ1-6, with unresolved D. V gave up 0 bases and J gave up 13 bases, with 7 bases separating them. The CDR3 covers 12 residues. The germline CDR1 and CDR2 sequences are SGHNT and YENEEA. The CDR3 spells CASSLDFRPLHF. CDR3 coding DNA: TGTGCCAGCAGCTTAGACTTCCGGCCCCTCCACTTT.

The chain has TRBV28 and TRBJ1-2; a possible D gene is TRBD1 (5 bases). Germline CDR1 and CDR2: MDHEN and SYDVKM. The germline V and J ends were trimmed by 6 bases and 5 bases, with 10 bases remaining between them. The length of the CDR3 is 12 residues. CDR3 nucleotide sequence: TGTGCCAGCAGGAGACAGCCTTATGGCTACACCTTC. It specifies CASRRQPYGYTF.

The chain is built from TRBV7-2 and TRBJ1-1, with D possibly TRBD1 on 6 matching bases. The V end was cut by 6 bases, the J end by 4 bases, with 12 bases between. CDR1 is SGHTA, CDR2 FQGNSA, per germline. There are 13 residues in the CDR3. The CDR3 here is CASSVGGPTEAFF. The CDR3 region has the DNA TGTGCCAGCAGTGTTGGGGGCCCCACTGAAGCTTTCTTT.

This chain joins TRBV4-1 and TRBJ2-3; 9 bases fit TRBD2. The V segment lost 0 bases and the J segment 2 bases; nucleotides outside the gene matches: 12. CDR3 size: 19 residues. Looked up from germline, CDR1 is MGHRA and CDR2 is YSYEKL. The CDR3 coding sequence is TGCGCCAGCAGCCAAGAGGGGACTAGCTGGGGCTCCGACACAGATACGCAGTATTTT. This gives the protein CASSQEGTSWGSDTDTQYF.

Here the CDR3 reads CASSLAGGDRAPYGYTF. In DNA, the CDR3 is TGTGCCAGCAGCTTGGCCGGAGGCGACAGGGCTCCCTATGGCTACACCTTC. The chain has TRBV5-5 and TRBJ1-2, with 7 positions matching TRBD1. The J segment lost 4 bases and the V segment lost 0 bases, leaving 12 bases of the junction unmatched. CDR1 is SGHKS, CDR2 YYEKEE, per germline (reference sequence). The CDR3 spans 17 residues.